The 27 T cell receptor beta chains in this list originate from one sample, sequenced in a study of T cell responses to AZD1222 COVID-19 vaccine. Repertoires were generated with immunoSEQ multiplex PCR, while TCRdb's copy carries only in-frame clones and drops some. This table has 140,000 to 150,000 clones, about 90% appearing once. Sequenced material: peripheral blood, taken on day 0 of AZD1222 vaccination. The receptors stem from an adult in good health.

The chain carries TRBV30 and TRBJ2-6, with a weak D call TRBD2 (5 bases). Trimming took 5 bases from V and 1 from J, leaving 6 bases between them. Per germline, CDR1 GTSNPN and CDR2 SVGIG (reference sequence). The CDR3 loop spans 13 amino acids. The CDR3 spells CAWGESGANVLTF. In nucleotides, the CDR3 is TGTGCCTGGGGGGAGTCTGGGGCCAACGTCCTGACTTTC.

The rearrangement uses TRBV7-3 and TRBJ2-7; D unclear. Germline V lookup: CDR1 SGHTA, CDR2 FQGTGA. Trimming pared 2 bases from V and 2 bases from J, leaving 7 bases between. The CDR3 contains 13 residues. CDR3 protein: CASSLSGPYEQYF. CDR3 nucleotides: TGTGCCAGCAGCTTATCGGGCCCCTACGAGCAGTACTTC.

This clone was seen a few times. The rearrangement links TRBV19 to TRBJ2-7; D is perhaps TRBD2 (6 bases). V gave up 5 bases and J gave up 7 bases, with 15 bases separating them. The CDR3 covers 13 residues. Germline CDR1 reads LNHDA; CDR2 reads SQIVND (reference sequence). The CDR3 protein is CASSFSSEGEQYF. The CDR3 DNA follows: TGTGCCAGTAGTTTTAGTTCGGAGGGGGAGCAGTACTTC.

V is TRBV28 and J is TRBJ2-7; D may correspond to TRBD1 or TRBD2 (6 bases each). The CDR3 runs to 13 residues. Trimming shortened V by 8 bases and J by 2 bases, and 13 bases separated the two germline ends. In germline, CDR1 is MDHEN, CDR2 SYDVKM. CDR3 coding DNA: TGTGCCAGCCGGGGGCAGGGTGCCTACGAGCAGTACTTC. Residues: CASRGQGAYEQYF.

DNA of the CDR3: TGTGCCAGCAGCGAACCCGGGGTGCGCAATCAGCCCCAGCATTTT. Translated, it gives CASSEPGVRNQPQHF. The chain joins TRBV2 to TRBJ1-5; unclear D gene. CDR3 size: 15 residues. Looked up from germline, CDR1 is SNHLY and CDR2 is FYNNEI. Trimming shortened V by 6 bases and J by 2 bases, and 14 bases separated the two germline ends.

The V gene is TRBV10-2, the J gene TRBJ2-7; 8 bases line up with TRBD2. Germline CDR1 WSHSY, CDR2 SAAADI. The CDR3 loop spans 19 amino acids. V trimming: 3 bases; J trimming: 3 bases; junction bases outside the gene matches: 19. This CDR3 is CASSDRMGLAGDKIYEQYF. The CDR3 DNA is TGCGCCAGCAGTGATCGAATGGGGCTAGCGGGCGATAAAATCTACGAGCAGTACTTC.

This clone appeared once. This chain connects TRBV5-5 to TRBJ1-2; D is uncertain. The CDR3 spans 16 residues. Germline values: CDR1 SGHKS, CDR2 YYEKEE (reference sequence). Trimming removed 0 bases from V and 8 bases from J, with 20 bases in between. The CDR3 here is CASSLGRHNGRPGYTF. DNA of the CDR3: TGTGCCAGCAGCTTGGGCAGACATAATGGCCGACCGGGCTACACCTTC.

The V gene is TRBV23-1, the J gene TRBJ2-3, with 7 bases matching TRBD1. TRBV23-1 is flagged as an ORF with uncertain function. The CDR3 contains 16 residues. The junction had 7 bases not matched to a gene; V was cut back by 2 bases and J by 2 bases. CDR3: CASSQPPDRYTDTQYF. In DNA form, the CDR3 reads TGCGCCAGCAGTCAACCCCCGGACAGGTACACAGATACGCAGTATTTT.

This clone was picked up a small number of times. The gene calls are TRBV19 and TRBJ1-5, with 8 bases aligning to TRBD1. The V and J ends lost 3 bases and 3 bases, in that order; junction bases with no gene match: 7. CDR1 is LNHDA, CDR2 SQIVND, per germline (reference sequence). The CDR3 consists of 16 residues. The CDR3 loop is CASSMGTGRDNQPQHF. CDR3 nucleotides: TGTGCCAGTAGTATGGGGACAGGTCGAGACAATCAGCCCCAGCATTTT.

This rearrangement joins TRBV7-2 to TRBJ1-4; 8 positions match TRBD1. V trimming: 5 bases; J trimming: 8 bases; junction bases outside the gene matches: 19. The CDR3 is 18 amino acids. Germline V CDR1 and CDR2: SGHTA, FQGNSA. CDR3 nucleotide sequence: TGTGCCAGCAGCGCCGCCGGGACAGGCTTTTCAAGAGGGGAAAAACTGTTTTTT. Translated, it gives CASSAAGTGFSRGEKLFF.

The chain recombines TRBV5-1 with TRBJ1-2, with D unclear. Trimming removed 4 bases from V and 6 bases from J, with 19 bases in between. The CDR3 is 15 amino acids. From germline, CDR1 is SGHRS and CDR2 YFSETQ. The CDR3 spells CASSGESPLIHGYTF. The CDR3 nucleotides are TGCGCCAGCAGCGGGGAATCTCCCCTCATCCATGGCTACACCTTC.

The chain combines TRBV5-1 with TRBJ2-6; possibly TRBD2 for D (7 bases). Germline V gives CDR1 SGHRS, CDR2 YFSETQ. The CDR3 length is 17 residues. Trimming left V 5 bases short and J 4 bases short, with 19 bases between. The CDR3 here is CASRRGTPETGANVLTF. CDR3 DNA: TGCGCCAGCAGGCGGGGGACACCCGAGACAGGGGCCAACGTCCTGACTTTC.

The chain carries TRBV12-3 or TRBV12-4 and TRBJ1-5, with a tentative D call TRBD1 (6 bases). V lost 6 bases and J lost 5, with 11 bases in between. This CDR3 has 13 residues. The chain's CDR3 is CASRMDSYQPQHF. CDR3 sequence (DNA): TGTGCCAGCAGAATGGACAGTTATCAGCCCCAGCATTTT.

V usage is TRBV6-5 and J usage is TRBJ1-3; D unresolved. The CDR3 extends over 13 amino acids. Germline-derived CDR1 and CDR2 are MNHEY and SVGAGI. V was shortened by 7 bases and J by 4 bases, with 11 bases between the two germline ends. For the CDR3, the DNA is TGTGCCAGCATGTCCAGTCTGGGAAACACCATATATTTT. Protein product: CASMSSLGNTIYF.

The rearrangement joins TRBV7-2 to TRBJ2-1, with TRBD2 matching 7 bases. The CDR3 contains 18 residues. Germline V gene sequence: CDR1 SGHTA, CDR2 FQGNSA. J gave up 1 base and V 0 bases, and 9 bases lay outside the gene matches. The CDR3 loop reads CASSLARGGSKSYNEQFF. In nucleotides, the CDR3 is TGTGCCAGCAGCTTAGCCCGAGGCGGGAGCAAGTCCTACAATGAGCAGTTCTTC.

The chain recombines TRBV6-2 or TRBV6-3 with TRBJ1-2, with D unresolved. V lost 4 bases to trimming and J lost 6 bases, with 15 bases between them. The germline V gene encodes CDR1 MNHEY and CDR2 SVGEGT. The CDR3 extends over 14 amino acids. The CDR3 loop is CASSSTDKPHGYTF. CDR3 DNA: TGTGCCAGCAGTTCAACCGACAAACCGCATGGCTACACCTTC.

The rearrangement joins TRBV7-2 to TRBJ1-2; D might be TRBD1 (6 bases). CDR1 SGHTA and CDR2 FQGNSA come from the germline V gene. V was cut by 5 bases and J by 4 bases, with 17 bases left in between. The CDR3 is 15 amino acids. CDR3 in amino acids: CASSPRGPVFYGYTF. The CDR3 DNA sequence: TGTGCCAGCAGCCCCAGGGGTCCAGTTTTCTATGGCTACACCTTC. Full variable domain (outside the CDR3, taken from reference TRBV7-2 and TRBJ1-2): GAGVSQSPSNKVTEKGKDVELRCDPISGHTALYWYRQSLGQGLEFLIYFQGNSAPDKSGLPSDRFSAERTGGSVSTLTIQRTQQEDSAVYLCASSPRGPVFYGYTFGSGTRLTVV.

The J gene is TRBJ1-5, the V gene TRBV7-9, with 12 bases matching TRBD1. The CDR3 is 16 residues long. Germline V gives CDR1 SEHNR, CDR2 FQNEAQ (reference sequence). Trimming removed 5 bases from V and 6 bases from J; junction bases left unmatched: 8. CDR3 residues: CASSLGDRGRIQPQHF. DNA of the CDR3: TGTGCCAGCAGCCTGGGGGACAGGGGGCGAATTCAGCCCCAGCATTTT.

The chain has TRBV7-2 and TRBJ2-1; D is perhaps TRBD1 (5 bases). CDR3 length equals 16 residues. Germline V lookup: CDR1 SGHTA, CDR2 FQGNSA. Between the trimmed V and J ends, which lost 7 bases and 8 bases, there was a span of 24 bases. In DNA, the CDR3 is TGTGCCAGCACCCAACACCGGGCCCTAAGCAGGGATGAGCAGTTCTTC. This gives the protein CASTQHRALSRDEQFF.

The CDR3 region is CASRGGNTGELFF. CDR3 DNA sequence: TGTGCCAGCAGAGGGGGGAACACCGGGGAGCTGTTTTTT. V and J are TRBV9 and TRBJ2-2, with D possibly being TRBD1 (6 bases). Germline V gene sequence: CDR1 SGDLS, CDR2 YYNGEE. This CDR3 contains 13 residues. Trimming cost V 5 bases and J 1 base, with 6 bases left between them. Looking up the rest from reference TRBV9 and TRBJ2-2 gives the full variable domain: DSGVTQTPKHLITATGQRVTLRCSPRSGDLSVYWYQQSLDQGLQFLIQYYNGEERAKGNILERFSAQQFPDLHSELNLSSLELGDSALYFCASRGGNTGELFFGEGSRLTVL.

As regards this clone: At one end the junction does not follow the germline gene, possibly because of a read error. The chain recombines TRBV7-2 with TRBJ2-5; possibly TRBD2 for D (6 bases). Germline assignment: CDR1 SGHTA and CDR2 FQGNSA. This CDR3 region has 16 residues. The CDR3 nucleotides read TGTGCCAGCAGCCTAGCCGAACCCGGGAGTGGAGAGACCCAGTACTTC. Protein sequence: CASSLAEPGSGETQYF.

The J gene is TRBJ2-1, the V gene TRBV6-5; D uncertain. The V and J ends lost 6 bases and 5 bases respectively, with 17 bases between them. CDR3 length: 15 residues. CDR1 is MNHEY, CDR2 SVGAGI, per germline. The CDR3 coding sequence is TGTGCCAGCAGCCTTACCCCCGGGCCCCACAATGAGCAGTTCTTC. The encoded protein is CASSLTPGPHNEQFF.

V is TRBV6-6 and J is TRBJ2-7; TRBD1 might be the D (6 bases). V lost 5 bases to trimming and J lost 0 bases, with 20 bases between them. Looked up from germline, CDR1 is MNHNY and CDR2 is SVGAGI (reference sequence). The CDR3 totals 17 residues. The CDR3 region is CASSPTATGQTSYEQYF. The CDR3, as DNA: TGTGCCAGCAGTCCGACCGCGACAGGCCAGACCTCCTACGAGCAGTACTTC.

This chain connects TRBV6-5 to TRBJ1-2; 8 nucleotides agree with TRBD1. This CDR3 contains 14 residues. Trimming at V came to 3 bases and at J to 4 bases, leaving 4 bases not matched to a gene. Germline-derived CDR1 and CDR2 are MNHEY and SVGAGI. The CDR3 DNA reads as TGTGCCAGCAGTTATGGACAGGGCCCCTATGGCTACACCTTC. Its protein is CASSYGQGPYGYTF.

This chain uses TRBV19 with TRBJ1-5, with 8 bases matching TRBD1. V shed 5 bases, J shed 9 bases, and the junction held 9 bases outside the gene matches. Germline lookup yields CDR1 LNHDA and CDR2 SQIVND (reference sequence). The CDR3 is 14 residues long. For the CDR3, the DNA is TGTGCCAGTAGTCCCGGACAGGGATTGGTGCCCCAGCATTTT. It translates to CASSPGQGLVPQHF.

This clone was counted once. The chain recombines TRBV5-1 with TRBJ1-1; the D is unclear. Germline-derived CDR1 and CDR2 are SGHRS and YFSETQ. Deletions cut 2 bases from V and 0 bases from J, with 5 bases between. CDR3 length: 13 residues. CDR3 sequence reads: CASSLKLNTEAFF. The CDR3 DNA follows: TGCGCCAGCAGCTTAAAGTTGAACACTGAAGCTTTCTTT. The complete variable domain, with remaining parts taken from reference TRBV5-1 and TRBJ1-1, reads KAGVTQTPRYLIKTRGQQVTLSCSPISGHRSVSWYQQTPGQGLQFLFEYFSETQRNKGNFPGRFSGRQFSNSRSEMNVSTLELGDSALYLCASSLKLNTEAFFGQGTRLTVV.

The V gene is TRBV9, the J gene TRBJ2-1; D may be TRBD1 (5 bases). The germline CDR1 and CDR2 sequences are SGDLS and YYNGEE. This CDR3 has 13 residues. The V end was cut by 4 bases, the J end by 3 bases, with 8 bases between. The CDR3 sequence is CASSQGVYNEQFF. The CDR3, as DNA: TGTGCCAGCAGCCAAGGGGTCTACAATGAGCAGTTCTTC.